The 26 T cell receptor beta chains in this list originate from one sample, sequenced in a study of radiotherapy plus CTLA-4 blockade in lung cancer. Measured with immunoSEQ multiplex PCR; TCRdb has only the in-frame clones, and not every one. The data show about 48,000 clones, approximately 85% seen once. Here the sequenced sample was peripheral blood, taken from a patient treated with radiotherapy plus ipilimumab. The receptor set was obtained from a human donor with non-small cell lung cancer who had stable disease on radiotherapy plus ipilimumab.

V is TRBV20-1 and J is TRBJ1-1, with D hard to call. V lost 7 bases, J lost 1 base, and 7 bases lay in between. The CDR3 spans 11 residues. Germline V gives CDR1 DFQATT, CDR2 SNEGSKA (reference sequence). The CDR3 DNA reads TGCAGTGGTTGGAGGAACACTGAAGCTTTCTTT. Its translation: CSGWRNTEAFF.

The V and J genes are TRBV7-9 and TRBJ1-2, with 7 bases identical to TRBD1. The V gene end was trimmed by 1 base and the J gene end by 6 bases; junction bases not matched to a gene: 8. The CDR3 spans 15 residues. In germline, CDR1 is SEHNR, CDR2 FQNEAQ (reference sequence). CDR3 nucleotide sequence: TGTGCCAGCAGCTTAGGCAGGGGGGAGTCGAATGGCTACACCTTC. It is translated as CASSLGRGESNGYTF.

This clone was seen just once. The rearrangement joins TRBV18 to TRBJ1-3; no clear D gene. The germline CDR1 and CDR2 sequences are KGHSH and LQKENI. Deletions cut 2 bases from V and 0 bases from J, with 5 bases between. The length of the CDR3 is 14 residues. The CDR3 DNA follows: TGTGCCAGCTCACCAAGCCCCTCTGGAAACACCATATATTTT. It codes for CASSPSPSGNTIYF.

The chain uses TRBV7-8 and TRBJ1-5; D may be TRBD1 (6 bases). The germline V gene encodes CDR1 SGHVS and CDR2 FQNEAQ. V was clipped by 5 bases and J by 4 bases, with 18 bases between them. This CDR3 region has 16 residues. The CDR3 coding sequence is TGTGCCAGCAGCCCCCGCAGGGGCGCATTAAATCAGCCCCAGCATTTT. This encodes CASSPRRGALNQPQHF.

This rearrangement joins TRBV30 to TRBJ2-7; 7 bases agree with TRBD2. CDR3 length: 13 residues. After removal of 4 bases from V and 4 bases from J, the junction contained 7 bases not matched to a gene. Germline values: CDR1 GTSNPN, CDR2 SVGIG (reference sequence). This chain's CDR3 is CAWITAGMYEQYF. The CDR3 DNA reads TGTGCCTGGATCACAGCGGGAATGTACGAGCAGTACTTC.

The CDR3 loop reads CASSQEPSGGYEQYF. For the CDR3, the DNA is TGCGCCAGCAGCCAAGAACCCAGCGGGGGGTACGAGCAGTACTTC. The gene calls are TRBV4-3 and TRBJ2-7; 9 bases match TRBD2. Germline V gives CDR1 LGHNA, CDR2 YSLEER. The J segment lost 4 bases and the V segment lost 0 bases, leaving 4 bases of the junction unmatched. This CDR3 contains 15 residues.

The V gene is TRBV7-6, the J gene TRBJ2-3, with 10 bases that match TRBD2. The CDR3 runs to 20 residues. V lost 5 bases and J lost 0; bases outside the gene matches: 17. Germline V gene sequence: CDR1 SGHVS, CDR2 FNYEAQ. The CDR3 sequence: CASSRSGFSGRRTSTDTQYF. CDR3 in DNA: TGTGCCAGCAGCCGCTCTGGGTTTAGCGGGAGGCGGACTAGCACAGATACGCAGTATTTT.

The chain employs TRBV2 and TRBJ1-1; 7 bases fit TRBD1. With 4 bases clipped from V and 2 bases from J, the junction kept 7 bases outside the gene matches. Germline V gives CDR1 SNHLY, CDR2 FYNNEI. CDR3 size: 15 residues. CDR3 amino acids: CASSVRQGTNTEAFF. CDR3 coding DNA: TGTGCCAGCAGTGTCAGACAGGGTACTAACACTGAAGCTTTCTTT.

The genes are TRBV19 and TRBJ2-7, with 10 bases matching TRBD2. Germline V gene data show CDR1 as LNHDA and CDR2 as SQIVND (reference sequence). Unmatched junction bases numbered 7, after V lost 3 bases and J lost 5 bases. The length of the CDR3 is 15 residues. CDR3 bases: TGTGCCAGTAGTATTGGGCTAGCGGGAGTTCACGAGCAGTACTTC. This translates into CASSIGLAGVHEQYF.

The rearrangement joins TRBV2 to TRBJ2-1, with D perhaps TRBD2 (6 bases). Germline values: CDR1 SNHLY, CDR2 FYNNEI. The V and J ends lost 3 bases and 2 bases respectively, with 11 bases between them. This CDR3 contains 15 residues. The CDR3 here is CASSEKEGTYNEQFF. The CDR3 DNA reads TGTGCCAGCAGTGAGAAGGAGGGTACCTACAATGAGCAGTTCTTC.

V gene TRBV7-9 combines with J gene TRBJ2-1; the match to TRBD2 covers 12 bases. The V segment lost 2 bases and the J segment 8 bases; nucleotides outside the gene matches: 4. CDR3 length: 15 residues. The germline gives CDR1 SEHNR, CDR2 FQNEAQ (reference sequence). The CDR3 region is CASSLPTSGSHEQFF. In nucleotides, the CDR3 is TGTGCCAGCAGCTTACCGACTAGCGGGAGCCATGAGCAGTTCTTC.

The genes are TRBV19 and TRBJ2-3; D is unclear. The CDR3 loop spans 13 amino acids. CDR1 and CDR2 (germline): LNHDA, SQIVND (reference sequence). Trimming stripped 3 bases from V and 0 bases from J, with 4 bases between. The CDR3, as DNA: TGTGCCAGTAGTATCGGGAGCACAGATACGCAGTATTTT. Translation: CASSIGSTDTQYF.

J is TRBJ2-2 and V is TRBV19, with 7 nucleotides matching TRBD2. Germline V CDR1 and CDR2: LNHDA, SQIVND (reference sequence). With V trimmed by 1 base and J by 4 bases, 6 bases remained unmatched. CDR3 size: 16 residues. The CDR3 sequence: CASSIGPGRGTGELFF. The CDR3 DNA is TGTGCCAGTAGTATAGGGCCAGGGAGGGGCACCGGGGAGCTGTTTTTT.

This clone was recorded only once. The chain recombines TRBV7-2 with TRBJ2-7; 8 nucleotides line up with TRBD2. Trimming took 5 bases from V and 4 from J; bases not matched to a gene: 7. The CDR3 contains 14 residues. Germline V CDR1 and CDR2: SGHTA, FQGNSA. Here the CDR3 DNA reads TGTGCCAGCAGCCCCCGTCCTAGCGGGTACGAGCAGTACTTC. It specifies CASSPRPSGYEQYF.

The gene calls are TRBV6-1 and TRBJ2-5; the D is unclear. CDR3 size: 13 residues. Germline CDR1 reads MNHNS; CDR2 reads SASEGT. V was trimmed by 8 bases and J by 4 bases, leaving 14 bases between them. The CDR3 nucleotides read TGTGCCAGCGCCGCGGCTCCGGGAGAGACCCAGTACTTC. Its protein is CASAAAPGETQYF.

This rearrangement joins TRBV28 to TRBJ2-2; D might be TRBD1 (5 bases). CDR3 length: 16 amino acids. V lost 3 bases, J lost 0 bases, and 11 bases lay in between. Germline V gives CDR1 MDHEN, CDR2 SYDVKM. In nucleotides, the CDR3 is TGTGCCAGCAGTTTTGAGATGACAGCGAACACCGGGGAGCTGTTTTTT. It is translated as CASSFEMTANTGELFF.

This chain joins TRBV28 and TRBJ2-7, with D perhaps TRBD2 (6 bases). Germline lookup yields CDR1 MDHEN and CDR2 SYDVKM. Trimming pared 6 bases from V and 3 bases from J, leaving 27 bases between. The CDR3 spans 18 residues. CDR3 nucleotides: TGTGCCAGCAGCCGGACCCTAAGTACAAGACGGGGGTTCTACGAGCAGTACTTC. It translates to CASSRTLSTRRGFYEQYF. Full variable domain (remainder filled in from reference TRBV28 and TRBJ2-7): DVKVTQSSRYLVKRTGEKVFLECVQDMDHENMFWYRQDPGLGLRLIYFSYDVKMKEKGDIPEGYSVSREKKERFSLILESASTNQTSMYLCASSRTLSTRRGFYEQYFGPGTRLTVT.

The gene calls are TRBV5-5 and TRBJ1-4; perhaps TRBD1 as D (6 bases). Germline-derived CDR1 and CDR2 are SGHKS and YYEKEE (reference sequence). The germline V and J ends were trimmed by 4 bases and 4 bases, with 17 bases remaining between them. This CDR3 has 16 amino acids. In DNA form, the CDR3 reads TGTGCCAGCAGCCTTCCTACACAGGGTCATAATGAAAAACTGTTTTTT. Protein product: CASSLPTQGHNEKLFF.

The CDR3 DNA reads as TGTGCCAGCAGCTTGGGACTTAACACCGGGGAGCTGTTTTTT. This gives the protein CASSLGLNTGELFF. The chain recombines TRBV11-2 with TRBJ2-2, with D maybe TRBD2 (6 bases). The CDR3 extends over 14 amino acids. From germline, CDR1 is SGHAT and CDR2 FQNNGV. V shed 3 bases and J shed 2 bases, with 7 bases lying between them.

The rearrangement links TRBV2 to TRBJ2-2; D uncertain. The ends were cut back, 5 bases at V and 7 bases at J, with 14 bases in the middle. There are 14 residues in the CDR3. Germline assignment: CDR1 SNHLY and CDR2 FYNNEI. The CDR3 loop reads CASSPRVANGELFF. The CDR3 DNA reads TGTGCCAGCAGTCCCCGGGTCGCTAACGGGGAGCTGTTTTTT.

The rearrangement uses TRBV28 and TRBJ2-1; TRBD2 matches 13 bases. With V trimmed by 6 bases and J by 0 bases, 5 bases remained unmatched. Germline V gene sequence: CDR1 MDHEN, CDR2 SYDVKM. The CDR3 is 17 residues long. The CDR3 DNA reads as TGTGCCAGCAGAGATACTAGCGGGAGGGCCTCCTACAATGAGCAGTTCTTC. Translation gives CASRDTSGRASYNEQFF. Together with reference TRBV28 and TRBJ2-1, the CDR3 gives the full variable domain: DVKVTQSSRYLVKRTGEKVFLECVQDMDHENMFWYRQDPGLGLRLIYFSYDVKMKEKGDIPEGYSVSREKKERFSLILESASTNQTSMYLCASRDTSGRASYNEQFFGPGTRLTVL.

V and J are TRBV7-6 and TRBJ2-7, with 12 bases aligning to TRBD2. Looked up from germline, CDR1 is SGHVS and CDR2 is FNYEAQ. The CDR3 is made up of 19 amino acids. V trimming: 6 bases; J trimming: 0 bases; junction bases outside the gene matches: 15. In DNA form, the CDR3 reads TGTGCCAGCAGTCCCCTAGCGGGAGGGATACTCCAGAGCTCCTACGAGCAGTACTTC. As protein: CASSPLAGGILQSSYEQYF.

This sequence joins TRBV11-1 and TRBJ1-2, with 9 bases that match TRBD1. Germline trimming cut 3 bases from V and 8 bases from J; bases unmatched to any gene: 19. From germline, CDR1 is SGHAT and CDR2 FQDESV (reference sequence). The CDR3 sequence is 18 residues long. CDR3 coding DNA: TGTGCCAGCAGCTTTGGGATGGGACAGGGTAGAGGGGCTATGGGCTACACCTTC. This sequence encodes CASSFGMGQGRGAMGYTF.

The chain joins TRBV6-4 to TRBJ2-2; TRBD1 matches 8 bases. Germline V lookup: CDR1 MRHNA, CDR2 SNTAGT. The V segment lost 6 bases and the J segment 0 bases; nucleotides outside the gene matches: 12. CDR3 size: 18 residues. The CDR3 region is CASRPRPGTGTNTGELFF. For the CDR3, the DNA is TGTGCCAGCAGGCCACGGCCCGGGACAGGTACGAACACCGGGGAGCTGTTTTTT.

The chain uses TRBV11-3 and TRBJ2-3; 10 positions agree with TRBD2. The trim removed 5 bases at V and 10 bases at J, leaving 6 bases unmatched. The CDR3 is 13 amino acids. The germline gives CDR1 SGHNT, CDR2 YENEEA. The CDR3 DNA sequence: TGTGCCAGCAGCGCTCAGCGGGAGGGCTCGCAGTATTTT. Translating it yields CASSAQREGSQYF.

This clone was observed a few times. CDR3 coding DNA: TGTGCCAGTAGTCTCCTCCCCCCTCCAACAGGGCCCTATGGCTACACCTTC. This codes for CASSLLPPPTGPYGYTF. The rearrangement uses TRBV19 and TRBJ1-2; a weak D match, TRBD1 (6 bases). The germline V and J ends were trimmed by 5 bases and 4 bases, with 23 bases remaining between them. Germline assignment: CDR1 LNHDA and CDR2 SQIVND (reference sequence). The CDR3 spans 17 residues.